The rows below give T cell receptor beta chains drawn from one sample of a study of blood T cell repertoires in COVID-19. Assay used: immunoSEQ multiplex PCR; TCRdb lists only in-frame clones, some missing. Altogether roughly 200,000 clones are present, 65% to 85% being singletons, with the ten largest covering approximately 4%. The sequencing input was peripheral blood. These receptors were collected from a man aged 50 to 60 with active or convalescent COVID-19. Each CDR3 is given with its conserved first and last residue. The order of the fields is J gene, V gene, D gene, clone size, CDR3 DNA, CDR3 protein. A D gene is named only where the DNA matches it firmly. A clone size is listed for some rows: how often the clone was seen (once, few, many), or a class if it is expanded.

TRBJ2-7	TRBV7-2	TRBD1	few	TGTGCCAGCAGCTTCCAGACCGGGACAGGGAACGAGCAGTACTTC	CASSFQTGTGNEQYF
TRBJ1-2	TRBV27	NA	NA	TGTGCCAGCAGTTTATCAGGGGCTCGTGGCTACACCTTC	CASSLSGARGYTF
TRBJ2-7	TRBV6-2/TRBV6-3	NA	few	TGTGCCAGCAGCGATACCATACTACAGGGTAGGTCCTACGAGCAGTACTTC	CASSDTILQGRSYEQYF
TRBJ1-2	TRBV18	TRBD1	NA	TGTGCCAGCTCACCTCGGGACAGGCGAGGCTACACCTTC	CASSPRDRRGYTF
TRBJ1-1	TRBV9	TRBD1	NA	TGTGCCAGCAGCGTAGACGAGGGGGCGAACACTGAAGCTTTCTTT	CASSVDEGANTEAFF
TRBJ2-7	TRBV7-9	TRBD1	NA	TGTGCCAGCAGCGGACGGGACAGATCCTACGAGCAGTACTTC	CASSGRDRSYEQYF
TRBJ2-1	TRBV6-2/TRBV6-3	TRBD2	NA	TGTGCCAGCAGCCTAGCGGGGGTCTACAATGAGCAGTTCTTC	CASSLAGVYNEQFF
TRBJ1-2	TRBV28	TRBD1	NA	TGTGCCAGCAGGGGACAGGGCAGCTATGGCTACACCTTC	CASRGQGSYGYTF
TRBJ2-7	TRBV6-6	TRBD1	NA	TGTGCCAGCAGTTACCTGGACAGGGGGCGGACCGAGCAGTACTTC	CASSYLDRGRTEQYF
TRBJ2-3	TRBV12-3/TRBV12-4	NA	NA	TGTGCCAGCAGTTCCCCCAGGGATACGCAGTATTTT	CASSSPRDTQYF
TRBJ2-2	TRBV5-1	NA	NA	TGCGCCAGCAGCCCCCTGTCAGGTTCTTCGAACACCGGGGAGCTGTTTTTT	CASSPLSGSSNTGELFF
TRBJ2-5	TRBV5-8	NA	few	TGTGCCAGCAGCTTGGGAGGAGTCCCCCAAGAGACCCAGTACTTC	CASSLGGVPQETQYF
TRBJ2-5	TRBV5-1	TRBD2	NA	TGCGCCAGCAGCTCACCATGGGGGCGGGAGGTTGCGGAAGAGACCCAGTACTTC	CASSSPWGREVAEETQYF
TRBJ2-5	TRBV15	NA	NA	TGTGCCACCAGCAGAGATCGCGGGGGCCCCGTCCAAGAGACCCAGTACTTC	CATSRDRGGPVQETQYF
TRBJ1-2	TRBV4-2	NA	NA	TGTGCCAGCAGCCAAGATTTAGGGGATTCCTATGGCTACACCTTC	CASSQDLGDSYGYTF
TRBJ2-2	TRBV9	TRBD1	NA	TGTGCCAGCAGCAAAAGGGGGCCGGGGGAGCTGTTTTTT	CASSKRGPGELFF
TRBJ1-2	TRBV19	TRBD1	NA	TGTGCCAGTAGTATTGGGACAGGGGACCCAATATCTAACTATGGCTACACCTTC	CASSIGTGDPISNYGYTF
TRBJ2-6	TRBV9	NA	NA	TGTGCCAGCAGCTCCCTCAGGGTAGGTGGGGCCAACGTCCTGACTTTC	CASSSLRVGGANVLTF
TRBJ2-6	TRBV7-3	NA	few	TGTGCCAGCAGCTTAGCACAAGCTGGGGCCAACGTCCTGACTTTC	CASSLAQAGANVLTF
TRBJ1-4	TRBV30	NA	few	TGTGCCTGGAGTAGGGGGAACAGAGGGGGTGAAAAACTGTTTTTT	CAWSRGNRGGEKLFF
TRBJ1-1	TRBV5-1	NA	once	TGCGCCAGCAGCTTGACAGGGTATGAAGCTTTCTTT	CASSLTGYEAFF